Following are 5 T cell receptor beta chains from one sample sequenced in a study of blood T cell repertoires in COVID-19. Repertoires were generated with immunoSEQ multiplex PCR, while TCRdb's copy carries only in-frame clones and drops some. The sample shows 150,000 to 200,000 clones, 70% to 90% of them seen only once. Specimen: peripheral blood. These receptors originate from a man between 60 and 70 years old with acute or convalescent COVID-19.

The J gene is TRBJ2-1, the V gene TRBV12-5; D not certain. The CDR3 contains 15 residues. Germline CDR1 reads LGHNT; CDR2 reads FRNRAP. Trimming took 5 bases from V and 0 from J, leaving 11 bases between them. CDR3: CASGIGQSSYNEQFF. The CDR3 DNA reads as TGTGCTAGTGGTATTGGGCAGAGCTCCTACAATGAGCAGTTCTTC.

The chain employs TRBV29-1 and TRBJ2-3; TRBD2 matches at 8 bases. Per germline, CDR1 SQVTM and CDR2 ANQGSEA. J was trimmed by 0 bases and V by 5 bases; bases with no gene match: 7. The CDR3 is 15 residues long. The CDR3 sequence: CSVSGLASSTDTQYF. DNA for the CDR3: TGCAGCGTTTCCGGACTAGCATCTAGCACAGATACGCAGTATTTT.

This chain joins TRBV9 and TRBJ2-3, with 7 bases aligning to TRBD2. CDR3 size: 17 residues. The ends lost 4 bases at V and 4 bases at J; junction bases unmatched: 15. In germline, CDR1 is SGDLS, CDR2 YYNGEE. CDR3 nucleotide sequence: TGTGCCAGCAGCCCCGTTATCGGCGGGAGTAGGCCAGATACGCAGTATTTT. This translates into CASSPVIGGSRPDTQYF.

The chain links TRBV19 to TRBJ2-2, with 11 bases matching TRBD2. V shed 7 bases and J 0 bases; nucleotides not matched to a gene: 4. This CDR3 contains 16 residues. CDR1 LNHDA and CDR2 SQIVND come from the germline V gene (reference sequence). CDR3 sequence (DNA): TGTGCCAGTATTCGTAGCGGGAGGGCGAACACCGGGGAGCTGTTTTTT. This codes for CASIRSGRANTGELFF. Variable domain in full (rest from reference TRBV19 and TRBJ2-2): DGGITQSPKYLFRKEGQNVTLSCEQNLNHDAMYWYRQDPGQGLRLIYYSQIVNDFQKGDIAEGYSVSREKKESFPLTVTSAQKNPTAFYLCASIRSGRANTGELFFGEGSRLTVL.

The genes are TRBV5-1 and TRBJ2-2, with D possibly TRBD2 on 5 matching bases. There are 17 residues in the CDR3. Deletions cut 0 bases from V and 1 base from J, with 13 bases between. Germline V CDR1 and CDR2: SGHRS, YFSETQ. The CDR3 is CASSLAGPGKNTGELFF. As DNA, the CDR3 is TGCGCCAGCAGCTTGGCGGGTCCGGGGAAGAACACCGGGGAGCTGTTTTTT. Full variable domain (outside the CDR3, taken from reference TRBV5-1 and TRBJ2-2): KAGVTQTPRYLIKTRGQQVTLSCSPISGHRSVSWYQQTPGQGLQFLFEYFSETQRNKGNFPGRFSGRQFSNSRSEMNVSTLELGDSALYLCASSLAGPGKNTGELFFGEGSRLTVL.